What follows are 10 T cell receptor beta chains derived from one specimen sequenced in a study of blood T cell repertoires in COVID-19. Data came from immunoSEQ multiplex PCR; TCRdb stores just in-frame clones and leaves some out. The data hold over 90,000 clones, with more than 70% observed a single time. The sample consisted of peripheral blood. These receptors originate from a woman aged 80 or over in a cohort sampled during active COVID-19.

This rearrangement joins TRBV9 to TRBJ2-5, with TRBD2 identical over 13 bases. V was clipped by 0 bases and J by 3 bases; unmatched bases: 5. Germline CDR1 SGDLS, CDR2 YYNGEE. The CDR3 totals 17 residues. CDR3 protein: CASSVGLGLAGKETQYF. The CDR3 region has the DNA TGTGCCAGCAGCGTAGGTCTGGGACTAGCGGGAAAAGAGACCCAGTACTTC.

The V and J genes are TRBV7-9 and TRBJ1-1; D is possibly TRBD1 (6 bases). The CDR3 totals 13 residues. V was cut by 5 bases and J by 9 bases, with 16 bases left in between. Germline CDR1 and CDR2: SEHNR and FQNEAQ (reference sequence). In nucleotides, the CDR3 is TGTGCCAGCAGCCATGAGGTTACAGGGCAAGCTTTCTTT. Translated, it gives CASSHEVTGQAFF.

The rearrangement joins TRBV15 to TRBJ2-1; 7 bases match TRBD1. This CDR3 has 16 residues. The germline gives CDR1 LNHNV, CDR2 YYDKDF (reference sequence). Trimming took 0 bases from V and 9 from J; bases not matched to a gene: 11. CDR3 protein: CATSRDMASTGTEQFF. The DNA of the CDR3 is TGTGCCACCAGCAGAGATATGGCGTCGACAGGGACTGAGCAGTTCTTC.

The rearrangement uses TRBV28 and TRBJ2-7; 7 nucleotides line up with TRBD1. This CDR3 is 15 amino acids long. Unmatched junction bases numbered 8, after V lost 6 bases and J lost 0 bases. CDR1 and CDR2 from the germline V gene are MDHEN and SYDVKM. CDR3 nucleotide sequence: TGTGCCAGCAGGTCCGGGACAGCTAGCTCCTACGAGCAGTACTTC. Amino acids: CASRSGTASSYEQYF. The whole variable domain, remainder taken from reference TRBV28 and TRBJ2-7, is DVKVTQSSRYLVKRTGEKVFLECVQDMDHENMFWYRQDPGLGLRLIYFSYDVKMKEKGDIPEGYSVSREKKERFSLILESASTNQTSMYLCASRSGTASSYEQYFGPGTRLTVT.

The genes are TRBV6-4 and TRBJ2-1; 7 bases are shared with TRBD1. This CDR3 is 15 amino acids long. The junction had 8 bases not matched to a gene; V was cut back by 3 bases and J by 6 bases. Germline CDR1 is MRHNA and CDR2 is SNTAGT. In DNA, the CDR3 is TGTGCCAGCAGTGATAGTGGGACAGCAAGCAATGAGCAGTTCTTC. Amino acid sequence: CASSDSGTASNEQFF.

The rearrangement uses TRBV27 and TRBJ2-1; no clear D. Germline V CDR1 and CDR2: MNHEY, SMNVEV (reference sequence). The CDR3 is 11 residues long. V lost 2 bases to trimming and J lost 11 bases, with 7 bases between them. CDR3 amino acids: CASSLGAQQFF. The CDR3 bases are TGTGCCAGCAGTTTAGGAGCCCAGCAGTTCTTC.

The chain has TRBV5-1 and TRBJ1-1; perhaps TRBD1 as D (5 bases). V was shortened by 3 bases and J by 3 bases, with 9 bases between the two germline ends. This CDR3 contains 13 residues. The germline V gene has CDR1 SGHRS and CDR2 YFSETQ. CDR3 in DNA: TGCGCCAGCAGCTGGGGCACAGACACTGAAGCTTTCTTT. Protein product: CASSWGTDTEAFF.

This sequence joins TRBV27 and TRBJ2-7, with TRBD2 matching 8 bases. Per germline, CDR1 MNHEY and CDR2 SMNVEV (reference sequence). The V gene end was trimmed by 7 bases and the J gene end by 5 bases; junction bases not matched to a gene: 7. The CDR3 has 13 amino acids. The CDR3 is CASKGLAFHEQYF. CDR3 bases: TGTGCCAGCAAAGGACTAGCATTCCACGAGCAGTACTTC.

V is TRBV6-5 and J is TRBJ2-7; 7 bases are shared with TRBD2. There are 14 residues in the CDR3. V was pared by 8 bases and J by 2 bases, with 9 bases of the junction left unmatched. CDR1 and CDR2 from the germline V gene are MNHEY and SVGAGI. Here the CDR3 reads CASSQGGRAYEQYF. CDR3 coding DNA: TGTGCCAGCTCCCAGGGCGGGAGAGCCTACGAGCAGTACTTC.

V usage is TRBV9 and J usage is TRBJ1-2; 7 nucleotides align to TRBD1. The junction had 11 bases not matched to a gene; V was cut back by 4 bases and J by 2 bases. From germline, CDR1 is SGDLS and CDR2 YYNGEE. The CDR3 is 16 residues long. CDR3: CASSPRRQGSNYGYTF. The CDR3, as DNA: TGTGCCAGCAGCCCCAGGAGACAGGGATCCAACTATGGCTACACCTTC.